The text below deals with one T cell receptor (beta chain). Its antigen is currently unknown. Time point given: 2014-2015 season, pre-vaccination. Community-dwelling subjects without influenza vaccination in the prior 6 months were enrolled. The data belong to a study of follicular helper T cells after annual influenza vaccination. The V end lost 4 bases, the J end lost 2 bases, and 17 bases lay between the germline ends. Looked up from germline, CDR1 is MNHNS and CDR2 is SASEGT. The CDR3 consists of 16 residues. Notes on the study in general: ICOS-CD38- cTfh most often held earlier Day 7 ICOS+CD38+ clones.

Generated by immunoSEQ multiplex PCR, the TCRdb table keeps only in-frame clones and is missing some. The data contain 27,000 or so clones, 70% to 90% of them seen just once; the ten biggest clones take up about 1.2%. The specimen comprised CXCR5+ CD38- circulating T follicular helper cells from blood, sampled on the day of influenza vaccination. Subset specified: circulating Tfh, non-naive CD4+CXCR5+PD-1+ (ICOS+CD38+ or ICOS-CD38-). This clonotype was sampled from an adult who received the influenza vaccine. The chain uses TRBV6-1 and TRBJ2-5; possible D gene TRBD2, 7 bases. CDR3 sequence (DNA): TGTGCCAGCAGTGGAGGGGGAGGGAGAAAGCAAGAGACCCAGTACTTC. Translated: CASSGGGGRKQETQYF.